This T cell receptor (beta chain) was observed in a study of OX40 agonist ivuxolimab in advanced cancers. For the study at large: A male proportion of 82.7% was recorded, with mean age approximately 56 years and range 23 to 79. In three patients, partial responses were observed, one with hepatocellular carcinoma and two with cutaneous melanoma. Overall study findings and caveats: On average, a greater number of expanded clones characterised CD8+ T cells relative to CD4+.

Generated by immunoSEQ multiplex PCR, the TCRdb table keeps only in-frame clones and is missing some. Seen here are about 88,000 clones, 75% to 90% observed once, and the top ten hold around 0.2%. With respect to this clone: What it binds is unknown.

Germline loops: CDR1 SGHRS, CDR2 YFSETQ. The J segment lost 1 base and the V segment lost 4 bases, leaving 7 bases of the junction unmatched. The CDR3 totals 15 residues. The sequencing used CD4+ or CD8+ T cells sorted from blood, collected in a trial of the OX40 agonist ivuxolimab. This chain joins TRBV5-1 and TRBJ2-5; 7 bases fit TRBD2. The receptor was derived from an adult with an advanced solid tumor such as melanoma, head and neck, liver or kidney cancer. The chain's CDR3 is CASSVQAGTQETQYF. The DNA of the CDR3 is TGCGCCAGCAGCGTACAAGCGGGGACCCAAGAGACCCAGTACTTC.